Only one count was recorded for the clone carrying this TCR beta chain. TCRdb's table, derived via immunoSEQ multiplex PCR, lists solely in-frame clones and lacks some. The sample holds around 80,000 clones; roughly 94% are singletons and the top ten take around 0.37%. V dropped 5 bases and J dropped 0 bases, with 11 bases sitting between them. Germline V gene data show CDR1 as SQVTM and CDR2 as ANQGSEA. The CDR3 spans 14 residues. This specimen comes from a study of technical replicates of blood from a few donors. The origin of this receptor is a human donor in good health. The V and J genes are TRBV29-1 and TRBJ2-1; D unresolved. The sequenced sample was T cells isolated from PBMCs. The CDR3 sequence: CSVFVVSSYNEQFF. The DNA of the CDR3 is TGCAGCGTTTTTGTGGTGAGCTCCTACAATGAGCAGTTCTTC.